This is a list of T cell receptor beta chains from one sample in a study of shared clonotypes between healthy human individuals. Clones were read by immunoSEQ multiplex PCR, and TCRdb kept only the in-frame ones, dropping some. This sample has around 1,900,000 clones, with around 93% found just once. The sequenced sample was naive CD8+ T cells from PBMCs. These receptors were collected from a man aged 18 to 29 in good health. Some clones in this sample may be carry-over from other donors' samples. Both conserved end residues are part of each CDR3. A D gene is named only where the DNA matches it firmly. The size of a clone is reported for some rows only, either as once, few or many, or as a class for expanded clones.

clone size: .
CDR3 length: 13
V gene: TRBV27
D gene: .
CDR3 protein: CASSFNRVTEAFF

clone size: .
CDR3 length: 14
V gene: TRBV5-1
D gene: .
CDR3 protein: CASSPGRMNTEAFF

clone size: .
CDR3 length: 17
V gene: TRBV7-2
D gene: TRBD2
CDR3 protein: CASSVAGWAGAGYEQYF

clone size: .
CDR3 length: 15
V gene: TRBV28
D gene: .
CDR3 protein: CASSLIRAPNYGYTF

clone size: .
CDR3 length: 13
V gene: TRBV2
D gene: .
CDR3 protein: CATLQNMNTEAFF

clone size: .
CDR3 length: 14
V gene: TRBV28
D gene: TRBD1
CDR3 protein: CASETGVGTGELFF

clone size: .
CDR3 length: 14
V gene: TRBV10-3
D gene: TRBD1
CDR3 protein: CAISGGQANQPQHF

clone size: .
CDR3 length: 13
V gene: TRBV27
D gene: TRBD1
CDR3 protein: CASSWDRGNTIYF

clone size: .
CDR3 length: 14
V gene: TRBV9
D gene: .
CDR3 protein: CASSGTTGLGGYTF

clone size: .
CDR3 length: 15
V gene: TRBV29-1
D gene: TRBD2
CDR3 protein: CSGTGTNSNTGELFF

clone size: .
CDR3 length: 17
V gene: TRBV7-8
D gene: .
CDR3 protein: CASSFFGTSVRTDTQYF

clone size: once
CDR3 length: 14
V gene: TRBV7-9
D gene: .
CDR3 protein: CASSLILQPYEQYF

clone size: .
CDR3 length: 15
V gene: TRBV7-9
D gene: TRBD2
CDR3 protein: CASSLGTSRSYEQYF

clone size: .
CDR3 length: 17
V gene: TRBV27
D gene: TRBD1
CDR3 protein: CASSQDRGPSGANVLTF

clone size: .
CDR3 length: 12
V gene: TRBV7-2
D gene: .
CDR3 protein: CASSLRSNEQFF

clone size: .
CDR3 length: 16
V gene: TRBV13
D gene: TRBD1
CDR3 protein: CASSLGQGKRNTEAFF

clone size: .
CDR3 length: 14
V gene: TRBV5-4
D gene: .
CDR3 protein: CASSTLGLENIQYF

clone size: once
CDR3 length: 17
V gene: TRBV7-9
D gene: .
CDR3 protein: CASSPTVRERSYNEQFF

clone size: .
CDR3 length: 11
V gene: TRBV6-1
D gene: .
CDR3 protein: CASTRWDEQYF

clone size: .
CDR3 length: 17
V gene: TRBV19
D gene: TRBD1
CDR3 protein: CASSIGGTGGYYYGYTF

clone size: .
CDR3 length: 15
V gene: TRBV19
D gene: .
CDR3 protein: CASSLTGQLYNEQFF

clone size: .
CDR3 length: 14
V gene: TRBV28
D gene: TRBD1
CDR3 protein: CASRATGAYTEAFF

clone size: .
CDR3 length: 19
V gene: TRBV9
D gene: TRBD2
CDR3 protein: CASSHSSMVSGSRYNEQFF

clone size: .
CDR3 length: 14
V gene: TRBV28
D gene: .
CDR3 protein: CASRYARAKNIQYF

clone size: .
CDR3 length: 12
V gene: TRBV5-4
D gene: TRBD1
CDR3 protein: CATGQGENEQFF

clone size: .
CDR3 length: 15
V gene: TRBV19
D gene: TRBD2
CDR3 protein: CASSIAGGPYNEQFF

clone size: .
CDR3 length: 12
V gene: TRBV7-9
D gene: .
CDR3 protein: CASSQGEGGYTF

clone size: .
CDR3 length: 12
V gene: TRBV7-9
D gene: .
CDR3 protein: CATPGTYNEQFF

clone size: .
CDR3 length: 12
V gene: TRBV2
D gene: TRBD1
CDR3 protein: CASKDRDTEAFF

clone size: .
CDR3 length: 15
V gene: TRBV5-6
D gene: TRBD2
CDR3 protein: CASSHRLAGTYEQYF

clone size: .
CDR3 length: 15
V gene: TRBV4-3
D gene: TRBD1
CDR3 protein: CASSHGTGYTDTQYF

clone size: .
CDR3 length: 14
V gene: TRBV29-1
D gene: .
CDR3 protein: CSVLRGTSYNEQFF

clone size: .
CDR3 length: 15
V gene: TRBV6-5
D gene: .
CDR3 protein: CASSSLDGRRGEQYF

clone size: .
CDR3 length: 14
V gene: TRBV19
D gene: TRBD1
CDR3 protein: CASSLGTGLVEQYF

clone size: .
CDR3 length: 15
V gene: TRBV11-2
D gene: TRBD2
CDR3 protein: CASSLDAGVPYEQYF

clone size: .
CDR3 length: 16
V gene: TRBV7-9
D gene: .
CDR3 protein: CASSSQPDLGTGELFF

clone size: .
CDR3 length: 13
V gene: TRBV29-1
D gene: .
CDR3 protein: CSVRGQGALEAFF

clone size: .
CDR3 length: 16
V gene: TRBV27
D gene: .
CDR3 protein: CASSLLGATGTSEQYF

clone size: once
CDR3 length: 15
V gene: TRBV7-9
D gene: TRBD2
CDR3 protein: CASSPTSVNSYEQYF

clone size: .
CDR3 length: 14
V gene: TRBV6-1
D gene: TRBD1
CDR3 protein: CATGDRSKLYEQYF

clone size: .
CDR3 length: 13
V gene: TRBV5-1
D gene: .
CDR3 protein: CASRSDLSETQYF

clone size: .
CDR3 length: 11
V gene: TRBV9
D gene: .
CDR3 protein: CASSGGGEQFF

clone size: .
CDR3 length: 16
V gene: TRBV6-5
D gene: .
CDR3 protein: CASSYLPGLGPREQFF

clone size: .
CDR3 length: 14
V gene: TRBV10-3
D gene: TRBD1
CDR3 protein: CAISERTGNTEAFF

clone size: once
CDR3 length: 14
V gene: TRBV5-6
D gene: TRBD1
CDR3 protein: CASSLQGFEETQYF

clone size: few
CDR3 length: 9
V gene: TRBV21-1
D gene: .
CDR3 protein: CATYYEQYF

clone size: .
CDR3 length: 11
V gene: TRBV10-2
D gene: .
CDR3 protein: CASSEGPEAFF

clone size: .
CDR3 length: 16
V gene: TRBV4-3
D gene: .
CDR3 protein: CASSRSEMPNTGELFF

clone size: .
CDR3 length: 15
V gene: TRBV10-3
D gene: .
CDR3 protein: CAISDEGGMNTEAFF

clone size: .
CDR3 length: 13
V gene: TRBV5-6
D gene: .
CDR3 protein: CASRQGSRYEQYF

clone size: .
CDR3 length: 16
V gene: TRBV6-5
D gene: .
CDR3 protein: CASSYSTGTSVYEQYF

clone size: .
CDR3 length: 14
V gene: TRBV6-6
D gene: .
CDR3 protein: CASTHGGRDQPQHF

clone size: .
CDR3 length: 16
V gene: TRBV19
D gene: TRBD2
CDR3 protein: CASSIPRVAGVNEQFF

clone size: .
CDR3 length: 15
V gene: TRBV9
D gene: .
CDR3 protein: CASSPRGDGLYEQYF